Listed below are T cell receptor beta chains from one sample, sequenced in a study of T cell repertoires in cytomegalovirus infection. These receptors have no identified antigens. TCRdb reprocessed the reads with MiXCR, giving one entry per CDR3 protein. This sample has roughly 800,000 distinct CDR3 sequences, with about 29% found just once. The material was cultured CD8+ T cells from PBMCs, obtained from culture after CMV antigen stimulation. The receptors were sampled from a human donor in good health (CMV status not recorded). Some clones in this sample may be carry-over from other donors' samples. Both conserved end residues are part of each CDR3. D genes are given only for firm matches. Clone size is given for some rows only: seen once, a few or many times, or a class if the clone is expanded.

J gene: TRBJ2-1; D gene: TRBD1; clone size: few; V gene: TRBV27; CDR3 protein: CASHTGVHEQFF; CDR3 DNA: TGTGCCAGCCACACAGGGGTGCATGAGCAGTTCTTC
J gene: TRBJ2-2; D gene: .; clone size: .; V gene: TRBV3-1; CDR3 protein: CASSQDRSGELFF; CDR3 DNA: TGTGCCAGCAGCCAAGATAGGTCGGGGGAGCTGTTTTTT
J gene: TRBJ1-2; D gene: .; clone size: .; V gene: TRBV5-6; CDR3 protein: CASSLERGSGGSDNGYTF; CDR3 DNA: TGTGCCAGCAGCTTGGAACGGGGGTCAGGAGGGAGTGATAATGGCTACACCTTC
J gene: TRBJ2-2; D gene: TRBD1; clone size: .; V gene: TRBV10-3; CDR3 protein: CAIRFPMQGQGANTGELFF; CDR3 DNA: TGTGCCATTAGGTTCCCCATGCAAGGACAGGGAGCAAACACCGGGGAGCTGTTTTTT
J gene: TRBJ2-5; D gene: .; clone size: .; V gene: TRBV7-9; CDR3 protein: CASSSYWEYQETQYF; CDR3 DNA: TGTGCCAGCAGCTCCTACTGGGAGTACCAAGAGACCCAGTACTTC
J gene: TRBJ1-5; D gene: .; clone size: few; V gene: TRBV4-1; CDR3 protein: CASSQEKGWNQPQHF; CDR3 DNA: TGCGCCAGCAGCCAAGAGAAGGGGTGGAATCAGCCCCAGCATTTT
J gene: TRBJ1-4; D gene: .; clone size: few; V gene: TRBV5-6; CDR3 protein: CASSLASDADEKLFF; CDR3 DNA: TGTGCCAGCAGCTTGGCCTCTGACGCGGATGAAAAACTGTTTTTT
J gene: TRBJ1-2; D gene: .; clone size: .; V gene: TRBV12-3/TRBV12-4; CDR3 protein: CASSLQRFQDRYGYTF; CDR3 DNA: TGTGCCAGCAGTCTTCAAAGATTCCAGGATCGCTACGGCTACACCTTC
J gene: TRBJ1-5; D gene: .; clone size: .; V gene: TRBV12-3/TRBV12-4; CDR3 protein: CASTGAPGQPQHF; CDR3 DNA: TGTGCCAGCACCGGGGCACCGGGGCAGCCCCAGCATTTT
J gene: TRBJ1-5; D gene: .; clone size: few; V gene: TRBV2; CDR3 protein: CASGKGLTSNQPQHF; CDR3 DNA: TGTGCCAGCGGAAAGGGGCTTACTAGCAATCAGCCCCAGCATTTT
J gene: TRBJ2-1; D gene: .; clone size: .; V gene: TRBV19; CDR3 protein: CASSEGASYNEQFF; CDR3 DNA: TGTGCCAGTAGTGAAGGGGCCAGTTACAATGAGCAGTTCTTC
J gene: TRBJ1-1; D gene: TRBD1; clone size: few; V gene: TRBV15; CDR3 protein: CATSREGGRDRGPLNTEAFF; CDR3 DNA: TGTGCCACCAGCAGAGAGGGTGGCCGGGACAGGGGGCCGCTGAACACTGAAGCTTTCTTT
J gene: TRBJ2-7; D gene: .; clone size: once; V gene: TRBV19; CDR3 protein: CASSIVPTDEQYF; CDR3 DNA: TGTGCCAGTAGTATAGTGCCGACGGACGAGCAGTACTTC
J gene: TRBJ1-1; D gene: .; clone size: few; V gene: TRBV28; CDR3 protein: CASSFTEQNTEAFF; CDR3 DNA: TGTGCCAGCAGTTTTACAGAACAAAACACTGAAGCTTTCTTT
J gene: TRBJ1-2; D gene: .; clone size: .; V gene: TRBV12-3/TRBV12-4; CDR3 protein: CASSLEARGYGYTF; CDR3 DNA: TGTGCCAGCAGTTTAGAGGCCAGGGGCTATGGCTACACCTTC
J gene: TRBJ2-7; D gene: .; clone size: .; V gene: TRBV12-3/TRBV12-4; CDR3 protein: CASSFTRYEQYF; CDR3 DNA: TGTGCCAGCAGTTTCACAAGGTACGAGCAGTACTTC
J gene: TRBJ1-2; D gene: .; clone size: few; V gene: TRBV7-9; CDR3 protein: CASSLGVVDGYTF; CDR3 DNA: TGTGCCAGCAGCCTTGGTGTGGTTGATGGCTACACCTTC
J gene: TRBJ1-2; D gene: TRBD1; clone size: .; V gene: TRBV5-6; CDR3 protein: CASSSPGQLPASNYGYTF; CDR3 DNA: TGTGCCAGCAGCTCCCCGGGACAGCTACCGGCTTCTAACTATGGCTACACCTTC
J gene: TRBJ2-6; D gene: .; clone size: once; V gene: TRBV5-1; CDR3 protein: CASSLGGATGANVLTF; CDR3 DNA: TGCGCCAGCAGCTTGGGCGGGGCCACTGGGGCCAACGTCCTGACTTTC
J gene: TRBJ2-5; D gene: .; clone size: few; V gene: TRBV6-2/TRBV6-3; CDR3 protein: CASRRDGQETQYF; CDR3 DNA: TGTGCCAGCAGACGGGACGGGCAAGAGACCCAGTACTTC
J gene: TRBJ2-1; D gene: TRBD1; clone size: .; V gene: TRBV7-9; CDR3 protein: CASSKRQGSSYNEQFF; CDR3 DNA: TGTGCCAGCAGCAAAAGACAGGGCAGCTCCTACAATGAGCAGTTCTTC
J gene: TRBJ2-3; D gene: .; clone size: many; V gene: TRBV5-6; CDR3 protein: CASSLGGADTQYF; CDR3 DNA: TGTGCCAGCAGCTTGGGCGGGGCGGATACGCAGTATTTT
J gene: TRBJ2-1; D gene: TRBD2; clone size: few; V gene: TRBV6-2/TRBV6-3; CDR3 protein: CASSLLHSGGADNEQFF; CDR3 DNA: TGTGCCAGCAGCCTACTCCATAGCGGGGGGGCCGACAATGAGCAGTTCTTC
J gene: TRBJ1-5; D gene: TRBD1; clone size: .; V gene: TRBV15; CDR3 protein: CATSNPDRSQVQPQHF; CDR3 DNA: TGTGCCACCAGCAATCCGGACAGGTCGCAGGTTCAGCCCCAGCATTTT
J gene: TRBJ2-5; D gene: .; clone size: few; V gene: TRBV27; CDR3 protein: CASSARRAAGGETQYF; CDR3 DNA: TGTGCCAGCAGTGCCCGCCGGGCCGCGGGCGGGGAGACCCAGTACTTC
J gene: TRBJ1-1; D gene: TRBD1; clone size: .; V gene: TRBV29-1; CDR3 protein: CSVVSAGRGLHGTEAFF; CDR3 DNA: TGCAGCGTTGTGTCCGCGGGCAGGGGGCTCCACGGGACTGAAGCTTTCTTT
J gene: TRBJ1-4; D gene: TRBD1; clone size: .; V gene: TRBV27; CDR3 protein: CASTALGQTTEKLFF; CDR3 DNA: TGTGCCAGCACCGCGCTGGGACAGACAACCGAAAAACTGTTTTTT
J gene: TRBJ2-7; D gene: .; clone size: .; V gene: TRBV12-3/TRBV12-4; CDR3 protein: CASSFRELYDSPYEQYF; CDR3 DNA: TGTGCCAGCAGTTTTCGGGAATTATATGACAGCCCCTACGAGCAGTACTTC
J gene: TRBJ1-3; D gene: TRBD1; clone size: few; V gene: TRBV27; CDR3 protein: CASSFSQGDSGNTIYF; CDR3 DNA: TGTGCCAGCAGTTTTTCTCAGGGGGACTCTGGAAACACCATATATTTT
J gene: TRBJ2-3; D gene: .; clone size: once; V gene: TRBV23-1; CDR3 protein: CASSLKGRRNTDTQYF; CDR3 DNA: TGCGCCAGCAGCCTTAAGGGACGGCGAAACACAGATACGCAGTATTTT
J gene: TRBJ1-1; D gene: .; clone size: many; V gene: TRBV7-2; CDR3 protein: CASSRPEARPDEAFF; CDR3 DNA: TGTGCCAGCAGCCGCCCAGAAGCGAGGCCCGATGAAGCTTTCTTT
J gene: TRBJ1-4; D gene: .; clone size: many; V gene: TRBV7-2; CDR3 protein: CASSSSGGPNEKLFF; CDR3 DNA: TGTGCCAGCAGCAGCTCTGGGGGACCTAATGAAAAACTGTTTTTT
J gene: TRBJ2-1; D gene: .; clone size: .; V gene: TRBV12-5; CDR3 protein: CASGLVGSGNEQFF; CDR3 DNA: TGTGCTAGTGGTTTGGTAGGCAGTGGTAATGAGCAGTTCTTC
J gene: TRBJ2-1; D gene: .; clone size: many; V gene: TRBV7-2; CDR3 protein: CASSPRDNEQFF; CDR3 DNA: TGTGCCAGCAGCCCCCGGGACAATGAGCAGTTCTTC
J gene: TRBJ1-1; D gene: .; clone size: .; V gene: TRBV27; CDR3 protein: CASSYSRRDTEAFF; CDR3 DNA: TGTGCCAGCAGTTACTCCAGACGGGACACTGAAGCTTTCTTT
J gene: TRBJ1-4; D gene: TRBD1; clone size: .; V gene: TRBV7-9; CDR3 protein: CASSSTGGIRKKLFF; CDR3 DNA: TGTGCCAGCAGTTCGACAGGGGGAATAAGAAAAAAACTGTTTTTT
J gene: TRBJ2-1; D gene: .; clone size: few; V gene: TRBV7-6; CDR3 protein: CASSLGVFGTPLGDEQFF; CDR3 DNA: TGTGCCAGCAGCTTAGGGGTTTTTGGGACACCCCTAGGGGATGAGCAGTTCTTC
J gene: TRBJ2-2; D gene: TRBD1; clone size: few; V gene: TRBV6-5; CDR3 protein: CASRGDRGLLGELFF; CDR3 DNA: TGTGCCAGCAGGGGGGACAGGGGGCTGCTGGGGGAGCTGTTTTTT
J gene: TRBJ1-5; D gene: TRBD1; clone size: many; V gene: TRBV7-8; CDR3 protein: CASSPAGEGALSNQPQHF; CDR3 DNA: TGTGCCAGCAGCCCAGCCGGGGAGGGGGCCCTTAGCAATCAGCCCCAGCATTTT
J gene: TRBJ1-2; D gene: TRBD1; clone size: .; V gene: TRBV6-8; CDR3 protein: CASSYGRTGASGGYTF; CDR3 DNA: TGTGCCAGCAGTTACGGACGGACAGGGGCCTCGGGTGGCTACACCTTC
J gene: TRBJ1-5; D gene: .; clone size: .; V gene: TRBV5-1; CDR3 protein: CASKQGPYQPQHF; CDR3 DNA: TGCGCCAGCAAGCAGGGGCCTTATCAGCCCCAGCATTTT
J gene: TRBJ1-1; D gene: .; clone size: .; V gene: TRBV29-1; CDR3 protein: CMVWGMATEAFF; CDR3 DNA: TGCATGGTCTGGGGTATGGCCACTGAAGCTTTCTTT
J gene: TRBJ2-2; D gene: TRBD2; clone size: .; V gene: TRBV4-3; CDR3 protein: CASSLKAGGPAGELFF; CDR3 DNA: TGCGCCAGCAGCCTGAAAGCGGGGGGGCCGGCCGGGGAGCTGTTTTTT
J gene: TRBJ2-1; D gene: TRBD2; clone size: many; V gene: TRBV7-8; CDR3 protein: CASSLGLAGGYEQFF; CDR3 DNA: TGTGCCAGCAGCTTAGGACTAGCGGGGGGGTATGAGCAGTTCTTC
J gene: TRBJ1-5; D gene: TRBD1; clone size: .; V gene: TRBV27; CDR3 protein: CASNPGQNQPQHF; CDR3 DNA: TGTGCCAGCAATCCGGGACAGAATCAGCCCCAGCATTTT
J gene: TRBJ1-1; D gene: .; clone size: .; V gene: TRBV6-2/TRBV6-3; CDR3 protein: CASSYSSSIFATEAFF; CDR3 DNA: TGTGCCAGCAGTTACTCGAGCTCTATCTTTGCTACTGAAGCTTTCTTT
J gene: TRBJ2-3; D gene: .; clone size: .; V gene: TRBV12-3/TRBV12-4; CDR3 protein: CASSFLGPPDTQYF; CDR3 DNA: TGTGCCAGCAGTTTTTTGGGGCCCCCCGATACGCAGTATTTT
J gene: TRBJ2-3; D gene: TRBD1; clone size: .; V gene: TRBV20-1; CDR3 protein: CSAGTGRVTDTQYF; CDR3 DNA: TGCAGTGCGGGGACAGGGCGCGTCACAGATACGCAGTATTTT
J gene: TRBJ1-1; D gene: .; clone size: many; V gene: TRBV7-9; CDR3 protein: CASTAVGRDTEAFF; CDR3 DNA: TGTGCCAGCACCGCCGTGGGGAGGGACACTGAAGCTTTCTTT
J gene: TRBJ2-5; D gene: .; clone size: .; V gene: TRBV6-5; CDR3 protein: CASSYRADGGKETQYF; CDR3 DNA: TGTGCCAGCAGTTACAGAGCGGATGGGGGGAAAGAGACCCAGTACTTC
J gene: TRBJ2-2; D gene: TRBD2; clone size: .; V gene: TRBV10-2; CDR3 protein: CASSPPGLAGGWDTGELFF; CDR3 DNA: TGCGCCAGCAGCCCCCCTGGGCTAGCGGGGGGATGGGACACCGGGGAGCTGTTTTTT
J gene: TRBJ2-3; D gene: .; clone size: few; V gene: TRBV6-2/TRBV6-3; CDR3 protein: CASSYSLRSATQYF; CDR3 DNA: TGTGCCAGCAGTTACTCTTTGCGGTCCGCTACGCAGTATTTT
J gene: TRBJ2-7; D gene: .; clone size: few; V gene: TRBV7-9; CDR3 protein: CASRPTGSGQYF; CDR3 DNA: TGTGCCAGCAGGCCCACAGGGTCGGGGCAGTACTTC
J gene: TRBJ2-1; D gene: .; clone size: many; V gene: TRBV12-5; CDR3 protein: CASGLGQGGNEQFF; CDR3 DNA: TGTGCTAGTGGTCTAGGGCAGGGGGGCAATGAGCAGTTCTTC
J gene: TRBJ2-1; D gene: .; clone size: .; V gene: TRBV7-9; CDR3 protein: CASKRGSPVIYNEQFF; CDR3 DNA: TGTGCCAGCAAGAGGGGATCCCCGGTAATCTACAATGAGCAGTTCTTC
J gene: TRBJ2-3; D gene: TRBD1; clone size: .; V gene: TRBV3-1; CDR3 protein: CASSQDRGQRTDTQYF; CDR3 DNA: TGTGCCAGCAGCCAAGACAGGGGACAGCGCACAGATACGCAGTATTTT
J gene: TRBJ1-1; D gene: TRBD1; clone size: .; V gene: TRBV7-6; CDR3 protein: CASSAYSGQGGTEAFF; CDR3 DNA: TGTGCCAGCAGCGCCTACTCGGGACAGGGAGGCACTGAAGCTTTCTTT